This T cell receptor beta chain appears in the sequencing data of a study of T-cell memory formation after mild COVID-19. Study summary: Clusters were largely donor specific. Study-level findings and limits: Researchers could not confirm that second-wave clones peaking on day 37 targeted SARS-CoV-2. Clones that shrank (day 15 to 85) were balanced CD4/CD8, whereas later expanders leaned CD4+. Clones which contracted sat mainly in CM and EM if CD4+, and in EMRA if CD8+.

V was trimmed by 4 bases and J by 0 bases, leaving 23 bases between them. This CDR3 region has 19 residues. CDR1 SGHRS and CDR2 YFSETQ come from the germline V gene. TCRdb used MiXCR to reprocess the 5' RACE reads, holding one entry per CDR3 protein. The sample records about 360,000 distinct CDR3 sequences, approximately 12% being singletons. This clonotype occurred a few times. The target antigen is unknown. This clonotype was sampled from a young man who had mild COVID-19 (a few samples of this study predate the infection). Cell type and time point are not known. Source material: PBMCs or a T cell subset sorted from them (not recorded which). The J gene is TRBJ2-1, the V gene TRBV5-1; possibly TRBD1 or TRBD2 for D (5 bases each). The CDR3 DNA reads TGCGCCAGCAGCGGATGGGACCTGGGGCGGATGAGCTCCTACAATGAGCAGTTCTTC. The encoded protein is CASSGWDLGRMSSYNEQFF. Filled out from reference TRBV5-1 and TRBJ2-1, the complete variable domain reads KAGVTQTPRYLIKTRGQQVTLSCSPISGHRSVSWYQQTPGQGLQFLFEYFSETQRNKGNFPGRFSGRQFSNSRSEMNVSTLELGDSALYLCASSGWDLGRMSSYNEQFFGPGTRLTVL.